This T cell receptor beta chain was observed in a study of STAT3 mutations in large granular lymphocyte leukemia. Turning to the study itself: More than half of T-LGLL patients received immunosuppressive therapy.

TCRbeta libraries averaged around 38,000 productive templates per sample. The table came from immunoSEQ multiplex PCR; TCRdb's copy has only in-frame clones and leaves some out. In the table there are over 10,000 clones, approximately 81% of which are singletons. V trimming: 5 bases; J trimming: 4 bases; junction bases outside the gene matches: 14. From germline, CDR1 is SEHNR and CDR2 FQNEAQ (reference sequence). The length of the CDR3 is 17 residues. Study-level points and caveats: Every T-LGLL patient had at least one immunodominant TCRbeta clonotype. TCR clonotype switching after therapy occurred in about 35% of the 18 patients. Clonal expansion was inferred from samples taken at other timepoints.

Concerning this clone itself: Its cognate antigen is unknown.

This chain uses TRBV7-9 with TRBJ1-2; TRBD1 aligns across 9 bases. The sequenced material came from peripheral blood mononuclear cells. This receptor was taken from a man aged 55 to 69 with T-cell large granular lymphocyte leukemia. Some clones in this sample may be carry-over from other donors' samples. DNA of the CDR3: TGTGCCAGCAGCCCCGGGACAGGGCTTGGGGTTGGCTATGGCTACACCTTC. It translates to CASSPGTGLGVGYGYTF.